This TCR beta chain is from a study of T cells expressing NK-cell markers. Turning to the study itself: Sorted T-cell subsets CD3+CD56+NKG2C+, CD3+CD56+NKG2C- and CD3+CD56-NKG2C+ were TCR beta-sequenced. Study outcomes and limitations: Several donors' CD3+CD56-NKG2C+ cells were dominated by the same clonotypes.

The CDR3 extends over 13 amino acids. CDR1 is LNHNV, CDR2 YYDKDF, per germline (reference sequence). TCRdb reanalyzed the 5' RACE reads, giving one entry per CDR3 protein sequence and no DNA. In all, the sample yields 450,000 to 600,000 distinct CDR3 sequences. Concerning this clonotype: Antigen: not known.

The gene calls are TRBV15 and TRBJ2-1; TCRdb calls TRBD1, which cannot be checked without DNA. Sequencing was done on a sample of blood T cells: a sorted CD56 or NKG2C T cell subset, CD4+ or CD8+ T cells, or bulk PBMC T cells (not recorded which). The source is a man aged 18 to 29 in good health. CDR3 in amino acids: CATSRDRAREQFF.